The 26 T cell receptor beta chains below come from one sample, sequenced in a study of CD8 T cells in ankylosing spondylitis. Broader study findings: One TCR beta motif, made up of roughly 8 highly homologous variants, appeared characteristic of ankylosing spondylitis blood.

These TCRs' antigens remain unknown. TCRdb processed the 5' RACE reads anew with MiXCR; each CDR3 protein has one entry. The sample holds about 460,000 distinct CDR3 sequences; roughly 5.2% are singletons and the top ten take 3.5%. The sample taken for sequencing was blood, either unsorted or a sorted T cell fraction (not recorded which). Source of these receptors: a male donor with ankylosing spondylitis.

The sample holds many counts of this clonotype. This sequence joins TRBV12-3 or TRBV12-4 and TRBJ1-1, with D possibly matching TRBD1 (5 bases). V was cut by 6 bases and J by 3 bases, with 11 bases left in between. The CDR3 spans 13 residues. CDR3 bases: TGTGCCAGCAGCCTCACGGGGGACACTGAAGCTTTCTTT. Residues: CASSLTGDTEAFF.

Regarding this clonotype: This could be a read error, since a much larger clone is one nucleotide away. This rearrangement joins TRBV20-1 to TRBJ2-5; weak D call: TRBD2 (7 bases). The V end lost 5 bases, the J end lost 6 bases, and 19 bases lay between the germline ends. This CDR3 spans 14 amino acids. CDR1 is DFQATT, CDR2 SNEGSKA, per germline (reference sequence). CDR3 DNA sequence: TGCAGTGCTCTAGGGGGACTACCGGGGAAGACCCAGTACTTC. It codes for CSALGGLPGKTQYF.

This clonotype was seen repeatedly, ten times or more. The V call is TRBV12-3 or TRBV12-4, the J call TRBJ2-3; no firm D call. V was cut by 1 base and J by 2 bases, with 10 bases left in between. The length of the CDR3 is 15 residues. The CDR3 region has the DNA TGTGCCAGCAGTTTAGGTTACCAGCACACAGATACGCAGTATTTT. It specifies CASSLGYQHTDTQYF.

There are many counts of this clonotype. CDR3 sequence reads: CASSLLGTENNEQFF. The CDR3 nucleotides are TGCGCCAGCAGCTTGTTGGGGACAGAGAACAATGAGCAGTTCTTC. The chain recombines TRBV5-1 with TRBJ2-1; 7 bases are shared with TRBD1. CDR3 size: 15 residues. Losses at the gene ends were 1 base for V and 5 bases for J; bases not matched to a gene: 6. Germline CDR1 and CDR2: SGHRS and YFSETQ. Full variable domain (missing parts from reference TRBV5-1 and TRBJ2-1): KAGVTQTPRYLIKTRGQQVTLSCSPISGHRSVSWYQQTPGQGLQFLFEYFSETQRNKGNFPGRFSGRQFSNSRSEMNVSTLELGDSALYLCASSLLGTENNEQFFGPGTRLTVL.

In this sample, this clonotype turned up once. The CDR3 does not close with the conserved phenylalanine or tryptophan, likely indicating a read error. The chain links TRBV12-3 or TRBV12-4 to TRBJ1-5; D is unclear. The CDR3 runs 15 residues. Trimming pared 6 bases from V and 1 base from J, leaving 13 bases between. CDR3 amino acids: CASREGAGSNQPQHL. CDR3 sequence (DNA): TGTGCCAGCAGGGAGGGAGCCGGGAGCAATCAGCCCCAGCATCTT.

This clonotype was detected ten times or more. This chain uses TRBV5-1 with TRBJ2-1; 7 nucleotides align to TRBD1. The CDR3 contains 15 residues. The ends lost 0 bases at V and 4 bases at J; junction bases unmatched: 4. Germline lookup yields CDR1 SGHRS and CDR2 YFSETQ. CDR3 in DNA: TGCGCCAGCAGCTTGGTTGGGACAGCGTACAATGAGCAGTTCTTC. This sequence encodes CASSLVGTAYNEQFF. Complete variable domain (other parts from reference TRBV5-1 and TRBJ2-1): KAGVTQTPRYLIKTRGQQVTLSCSPISGHRSVSWYQQTPGQGLQFLFEYFSETQRNKGNFPGRFSGRQFSNSRSEMNVSTLELGDSALYLCASSLVGTAYNEQFFGPGTRLTVL.

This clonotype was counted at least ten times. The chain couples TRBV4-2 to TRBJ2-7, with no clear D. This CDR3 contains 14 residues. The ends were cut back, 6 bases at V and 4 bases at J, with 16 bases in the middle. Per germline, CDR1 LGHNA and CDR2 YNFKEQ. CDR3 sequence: CASSPAQNVYEQYF. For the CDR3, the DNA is TGTGCCAGCAGTCCCGCCCAGAACGTTTACGAGCAGTACTTC.

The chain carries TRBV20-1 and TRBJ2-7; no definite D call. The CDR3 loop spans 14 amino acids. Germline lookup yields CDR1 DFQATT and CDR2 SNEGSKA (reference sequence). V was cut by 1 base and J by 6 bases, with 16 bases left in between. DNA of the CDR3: TGCAGTGCTAGAGTTAGACGCTTTCAAGTCGAGCAGTACTTC. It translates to CSARVRRFQVEQYF.

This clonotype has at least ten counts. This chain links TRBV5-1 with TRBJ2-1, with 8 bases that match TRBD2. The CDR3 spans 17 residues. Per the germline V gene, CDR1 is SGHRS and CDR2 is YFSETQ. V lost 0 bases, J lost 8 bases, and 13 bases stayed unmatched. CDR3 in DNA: TGCGCCAGCAGCTTGGAGGTTTCGGGCGGGAGGCTGGATGAGCAGTTCTTC. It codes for CASSLEVSGGRLDEQFF.

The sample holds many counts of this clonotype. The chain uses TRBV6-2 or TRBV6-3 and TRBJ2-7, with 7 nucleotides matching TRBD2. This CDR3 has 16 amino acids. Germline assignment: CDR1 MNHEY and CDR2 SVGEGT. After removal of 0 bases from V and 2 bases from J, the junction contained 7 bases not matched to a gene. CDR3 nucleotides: TGTGCCAGCAGTTACTCGAGACAGCGGGGAGCCTACGAGCAGTACTTC. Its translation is CASSYSRQRGAYEQYF.

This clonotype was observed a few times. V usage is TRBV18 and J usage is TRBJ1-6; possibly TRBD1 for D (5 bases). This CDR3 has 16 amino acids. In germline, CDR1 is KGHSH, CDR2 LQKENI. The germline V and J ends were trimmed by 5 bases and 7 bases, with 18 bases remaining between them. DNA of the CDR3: TGTGCCAGCTCAACATGGCCACCAGGGAGAAATTCACCCCTCCACTTT. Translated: CASSTWPPGRNSPLHF.

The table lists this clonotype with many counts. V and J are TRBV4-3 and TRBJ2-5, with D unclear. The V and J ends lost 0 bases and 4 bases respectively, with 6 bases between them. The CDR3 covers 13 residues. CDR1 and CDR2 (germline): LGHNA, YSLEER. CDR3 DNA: TGCGCCAGCAGCCAAGATCTGAGAGAGACCCAGTACTTC. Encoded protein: CASSQDLRETQYF.

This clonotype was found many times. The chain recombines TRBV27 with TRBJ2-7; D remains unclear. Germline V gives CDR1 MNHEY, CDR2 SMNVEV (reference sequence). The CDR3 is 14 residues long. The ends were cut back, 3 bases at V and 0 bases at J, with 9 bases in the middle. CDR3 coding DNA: TGTGCCAGCAGTTTTAGTACAGACTCCTACGAGCAGTACTTC. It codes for CASSFSTDSYEQYF.

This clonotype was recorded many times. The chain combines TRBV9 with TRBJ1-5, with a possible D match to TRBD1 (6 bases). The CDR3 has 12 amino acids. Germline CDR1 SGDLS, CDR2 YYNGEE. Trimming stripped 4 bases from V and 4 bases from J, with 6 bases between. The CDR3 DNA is TGTGCCAGCAGCCAGGGGAATCAGCCCCAGCATTTT. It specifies CASSQGNQPQHF.

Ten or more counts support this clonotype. The CDR3 loop reads CASSLGGTDTYNEQFF. In nucleotides, the CDR3 is TGCGCCAGCAGCTTGGGGGGGACAGACACCTACAATGAGCAGTTCTTC. The chain employs TRBV5-1 and TRBJ2-1, with 7 bases that match TRBD1. Germline trimming cut 0 bases from V and 2 bases from J; bases unmatched to any gene: 5. Germline V gives CDR1 SGHRS, CDR2 YFSETQ. The CDR3 runs to 16 residues.

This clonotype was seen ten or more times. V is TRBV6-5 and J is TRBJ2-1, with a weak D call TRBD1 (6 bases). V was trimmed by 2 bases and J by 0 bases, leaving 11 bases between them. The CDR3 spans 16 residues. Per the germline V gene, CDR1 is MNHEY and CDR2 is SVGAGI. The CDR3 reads CASSYGQYLSYNEQFF. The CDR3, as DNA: TGTGCCAGCAGTTACGGACAGTACCTCTCCTACAATGAGCAGTTCTTC.

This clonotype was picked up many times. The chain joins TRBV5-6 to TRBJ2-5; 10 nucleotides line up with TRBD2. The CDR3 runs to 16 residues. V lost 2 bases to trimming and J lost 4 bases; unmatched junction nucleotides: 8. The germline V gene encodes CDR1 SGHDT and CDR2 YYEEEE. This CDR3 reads CASSFLAGANRETQYF. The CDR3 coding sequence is TGTGCCAGCAGCTTCCTAGCGGGGGCCAACCGAGAGACCCAGTACTTC.

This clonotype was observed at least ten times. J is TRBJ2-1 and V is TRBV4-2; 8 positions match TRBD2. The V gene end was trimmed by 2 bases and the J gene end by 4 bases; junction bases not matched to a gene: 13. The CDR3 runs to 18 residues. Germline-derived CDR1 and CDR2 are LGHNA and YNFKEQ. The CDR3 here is CASSQPLMPGGEYNEQFF. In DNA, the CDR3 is TGTGCCAGCAGCCAACCGCTCATGCCGGGGGGGGAGTACAATGAGCAGTTCTTC.

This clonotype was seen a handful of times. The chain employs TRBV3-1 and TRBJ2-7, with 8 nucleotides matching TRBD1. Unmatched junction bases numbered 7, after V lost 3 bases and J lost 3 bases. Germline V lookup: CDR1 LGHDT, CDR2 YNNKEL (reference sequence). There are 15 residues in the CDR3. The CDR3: CASSQGRTGRYEQYF. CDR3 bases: TGTGCCAGCAGCCAGGGGAGGACAGGGCGCTACGAGCAGTACTTC.

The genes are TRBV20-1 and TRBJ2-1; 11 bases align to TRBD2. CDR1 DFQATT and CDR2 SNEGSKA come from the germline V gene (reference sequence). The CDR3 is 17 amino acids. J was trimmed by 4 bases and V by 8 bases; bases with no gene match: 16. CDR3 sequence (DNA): TGCAGTCAAACGGGACTAGCGGAGTTTGGGGGATACAATGAGCAGTTCTTC. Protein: CSQTGLAEFGGYNEQFF.

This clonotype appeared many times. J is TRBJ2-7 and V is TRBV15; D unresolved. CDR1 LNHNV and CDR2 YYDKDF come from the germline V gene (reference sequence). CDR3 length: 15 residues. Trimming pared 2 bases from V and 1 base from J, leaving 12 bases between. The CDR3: CATSRSPVGSYEQYF. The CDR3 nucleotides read TGTGCCACCAGCAGATCTCCCGTGGGATCCTACGAGCAGTACTTC.

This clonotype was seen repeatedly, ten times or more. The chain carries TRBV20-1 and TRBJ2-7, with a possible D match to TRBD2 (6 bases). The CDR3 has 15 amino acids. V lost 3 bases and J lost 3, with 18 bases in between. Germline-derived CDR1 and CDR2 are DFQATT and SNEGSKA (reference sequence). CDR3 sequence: CSASGASALYYEQYF. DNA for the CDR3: TGCAGTGCTAGTGGGGCTAGCGCCCTATACTACGAGCAGTACTTC.

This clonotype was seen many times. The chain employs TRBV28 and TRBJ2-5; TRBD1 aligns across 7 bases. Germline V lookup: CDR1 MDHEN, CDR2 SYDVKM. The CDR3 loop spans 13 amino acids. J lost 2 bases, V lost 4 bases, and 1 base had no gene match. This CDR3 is CASSSGQQETQYF. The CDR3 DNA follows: TGTGCCAGCAGTTCGGGACAGCAAGAGACCCAGTACTTC. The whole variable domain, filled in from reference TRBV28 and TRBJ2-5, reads DVKVTQSSRYLVKRTGEKVFLECVQDMDHENMFWYRQDPGLGLRLIYFSYDVKMKEKGDIPEGYSVSREKKERFSLILESASTNQTSMYLCASSSGQQETQYFGPGTRLLVL.

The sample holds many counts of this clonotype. The CDR3 DNA reads TGTGCCAGCAGTTTATGGGGGGACAGGCGTTTCTCTGGGGCCAACGTCCTGACTTTC. It encodes CASSLWGDRRFSGANVLTF. The gene calls are TRBV27 and TRBJ2-6; 8 nucleotides match TRBD1. V was clipped by 1 base and J by 0 bases; unmatched bases: 8. This CDR3 comprises 19 residues. CDR1 is MNHEY and CDR2 is SMNVEV in the germline V gene (reference sequence).

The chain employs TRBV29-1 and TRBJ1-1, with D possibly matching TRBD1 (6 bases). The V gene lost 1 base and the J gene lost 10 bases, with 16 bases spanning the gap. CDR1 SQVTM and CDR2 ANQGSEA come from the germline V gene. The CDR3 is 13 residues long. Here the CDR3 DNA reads TGCAGCGTTGAAGGTAGGGTAGGGACATCAGCTTTCTTT. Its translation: CSVEGRVGTSAFF.

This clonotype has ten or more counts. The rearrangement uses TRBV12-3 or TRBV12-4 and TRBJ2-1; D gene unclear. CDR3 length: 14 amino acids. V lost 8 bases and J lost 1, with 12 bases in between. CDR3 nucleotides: TGTGCCAGCCGGACCGGGCGGTCCTACAATGAGCAGTTCTTC. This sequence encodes CASRTGRSYNEQFF.